Detailed here is one TCR beta chain. This sample was taken from a study of cytomegalovirus exposure and HLA in healthy donors. PCR primers comprised 60 Vbeta and 13 Jbeta primers. Data came from immunoSEQ multiplex PCR; TCRdb stores just in-frame clones and leaves some out. The sample holds 150,000 to 200,000 clones, about 72% seen once. The source is a girl between 5 and 17 years old in good health and CMV-seronegative. Sequencing was done on a sample of PBMCs.

The CDR3 DNA sequence: TGTGCCTGGACTCACCAGGGGGGCACTGAAGCTTTCTTT. This gives the protein CAWTHQGGTEAFF. The chain recombines TRBV30 with TRBJ1-1, with 7 bases aligning to TRBD1. Per the germline V gene, CDR1 is GTSNPN and CDR2 is SVGIG (reference sequence). The CDR3 is 13 amino acids. V dropped 4 bases and J dropped 4; count of bases not matched to a gene: 6.